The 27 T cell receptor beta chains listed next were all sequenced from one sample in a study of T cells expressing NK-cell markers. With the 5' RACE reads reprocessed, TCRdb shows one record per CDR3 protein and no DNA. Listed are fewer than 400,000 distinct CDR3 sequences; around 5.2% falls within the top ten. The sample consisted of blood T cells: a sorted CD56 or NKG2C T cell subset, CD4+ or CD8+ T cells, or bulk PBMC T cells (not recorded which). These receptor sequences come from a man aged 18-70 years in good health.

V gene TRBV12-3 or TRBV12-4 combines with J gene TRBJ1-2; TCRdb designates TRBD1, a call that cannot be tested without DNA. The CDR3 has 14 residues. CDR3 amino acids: CASSLPGKLYGYTF.

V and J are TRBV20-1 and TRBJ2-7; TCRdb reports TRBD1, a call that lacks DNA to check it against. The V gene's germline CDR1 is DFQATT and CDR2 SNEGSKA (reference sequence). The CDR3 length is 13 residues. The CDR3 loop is CSALKTGLGEQYF.

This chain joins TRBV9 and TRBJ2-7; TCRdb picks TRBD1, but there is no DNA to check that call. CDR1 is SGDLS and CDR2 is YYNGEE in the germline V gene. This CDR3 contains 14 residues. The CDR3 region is CASSVAVWGGEQYF.

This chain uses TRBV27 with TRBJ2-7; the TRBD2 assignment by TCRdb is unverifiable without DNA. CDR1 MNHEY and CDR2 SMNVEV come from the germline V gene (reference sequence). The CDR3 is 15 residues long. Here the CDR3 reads CASSLSARAGDEQYF.

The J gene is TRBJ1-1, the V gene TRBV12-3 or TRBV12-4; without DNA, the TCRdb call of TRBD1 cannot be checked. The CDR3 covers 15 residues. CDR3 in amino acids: CASRRTGTGITEAFF.

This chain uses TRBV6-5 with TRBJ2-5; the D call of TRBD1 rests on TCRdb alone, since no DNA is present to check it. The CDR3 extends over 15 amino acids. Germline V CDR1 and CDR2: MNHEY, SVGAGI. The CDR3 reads CASSYTGQGEETQYF.

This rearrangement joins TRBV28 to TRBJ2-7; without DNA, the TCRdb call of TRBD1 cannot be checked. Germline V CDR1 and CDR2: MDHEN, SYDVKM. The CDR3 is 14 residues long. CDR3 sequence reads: CASIGTGGSYEQYF.

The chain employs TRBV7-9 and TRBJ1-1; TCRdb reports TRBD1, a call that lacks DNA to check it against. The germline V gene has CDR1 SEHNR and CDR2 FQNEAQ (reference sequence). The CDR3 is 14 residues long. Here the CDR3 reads CASTRGGWSAEAFF. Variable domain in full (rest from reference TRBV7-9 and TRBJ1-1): DTGVSQNPRHKITKRGQNVTFRCDPISEHNRLYWYRQTLGQGPEFLTYFQNEAQLEKSRLLSDRFSAERPKGSFSTLEIQRTEQGDSAMYLCASTRGGWSAEAFFGQGTRLTVV.

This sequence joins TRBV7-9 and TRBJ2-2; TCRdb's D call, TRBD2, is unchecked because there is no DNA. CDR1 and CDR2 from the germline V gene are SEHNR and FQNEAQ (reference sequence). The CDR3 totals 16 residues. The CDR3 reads CASSQPSFLDTGELFF.

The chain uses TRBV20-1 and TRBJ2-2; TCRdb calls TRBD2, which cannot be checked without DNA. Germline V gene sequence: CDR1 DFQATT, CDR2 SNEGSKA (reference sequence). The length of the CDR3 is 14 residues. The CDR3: CSALASGNTGELFF.

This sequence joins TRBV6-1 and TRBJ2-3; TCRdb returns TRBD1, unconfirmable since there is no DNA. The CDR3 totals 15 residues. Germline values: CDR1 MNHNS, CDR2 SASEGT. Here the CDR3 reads CASGRDTTTRDTQYF.

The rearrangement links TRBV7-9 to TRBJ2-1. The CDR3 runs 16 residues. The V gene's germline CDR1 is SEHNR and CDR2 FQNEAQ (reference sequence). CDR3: CASSLAGQSAYNEQFF.

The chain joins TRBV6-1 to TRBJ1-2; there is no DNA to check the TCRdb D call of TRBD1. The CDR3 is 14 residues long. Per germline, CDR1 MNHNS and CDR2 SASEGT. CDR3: CASSRVRGSYGYTF.

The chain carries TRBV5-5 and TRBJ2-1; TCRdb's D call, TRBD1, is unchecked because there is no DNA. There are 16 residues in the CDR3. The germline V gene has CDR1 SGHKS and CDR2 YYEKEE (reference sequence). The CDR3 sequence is CASSLRQGAQGNEQFF.

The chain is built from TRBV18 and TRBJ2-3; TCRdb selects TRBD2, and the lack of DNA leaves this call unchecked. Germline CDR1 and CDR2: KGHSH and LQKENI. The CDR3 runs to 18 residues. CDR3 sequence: CASSPRVERGGLADTQYF.

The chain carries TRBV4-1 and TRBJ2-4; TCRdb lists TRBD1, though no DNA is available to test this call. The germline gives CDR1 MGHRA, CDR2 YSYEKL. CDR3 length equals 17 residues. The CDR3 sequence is CASSQDASGQAKNIQYF.

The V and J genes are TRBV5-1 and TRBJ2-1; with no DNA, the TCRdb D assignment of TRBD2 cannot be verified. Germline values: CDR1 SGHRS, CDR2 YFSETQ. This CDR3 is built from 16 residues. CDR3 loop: CASRAGRMSSYNEQFF.

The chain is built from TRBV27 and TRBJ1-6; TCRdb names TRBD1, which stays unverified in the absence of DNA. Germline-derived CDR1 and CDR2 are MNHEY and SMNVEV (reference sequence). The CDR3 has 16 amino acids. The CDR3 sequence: CASSSKTGIYNSPLHF.

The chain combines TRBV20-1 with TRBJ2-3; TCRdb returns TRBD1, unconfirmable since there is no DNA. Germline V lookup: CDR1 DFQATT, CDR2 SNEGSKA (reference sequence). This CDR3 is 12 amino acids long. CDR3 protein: CSTLRLRDTQYF.

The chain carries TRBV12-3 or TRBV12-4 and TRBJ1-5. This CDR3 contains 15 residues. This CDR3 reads CASSPHQGGNQPQHF.

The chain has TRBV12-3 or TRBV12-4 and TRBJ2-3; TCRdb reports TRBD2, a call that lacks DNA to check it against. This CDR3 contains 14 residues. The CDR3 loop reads CASSLPSGADTQYF.

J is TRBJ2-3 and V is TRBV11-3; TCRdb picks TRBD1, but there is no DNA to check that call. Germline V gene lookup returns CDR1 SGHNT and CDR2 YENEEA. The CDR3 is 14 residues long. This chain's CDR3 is CASSLSPTRNTQYF.

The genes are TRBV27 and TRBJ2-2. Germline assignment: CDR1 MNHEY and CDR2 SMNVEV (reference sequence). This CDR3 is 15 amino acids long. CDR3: CASSYDGRRFGELFF.

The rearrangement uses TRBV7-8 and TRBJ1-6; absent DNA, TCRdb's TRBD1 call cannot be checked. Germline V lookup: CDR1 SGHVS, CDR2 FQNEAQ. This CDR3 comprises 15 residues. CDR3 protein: CASSLAGTGDTPLHF.

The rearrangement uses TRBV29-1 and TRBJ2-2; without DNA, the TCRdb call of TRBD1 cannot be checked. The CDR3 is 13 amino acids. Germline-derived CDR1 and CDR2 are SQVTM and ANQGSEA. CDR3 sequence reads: CSARDVNTGELFF.

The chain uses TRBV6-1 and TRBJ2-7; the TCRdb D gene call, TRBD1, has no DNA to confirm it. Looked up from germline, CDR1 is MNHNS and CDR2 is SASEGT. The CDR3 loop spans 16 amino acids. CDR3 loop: CASSLSTGTASYEQYF.

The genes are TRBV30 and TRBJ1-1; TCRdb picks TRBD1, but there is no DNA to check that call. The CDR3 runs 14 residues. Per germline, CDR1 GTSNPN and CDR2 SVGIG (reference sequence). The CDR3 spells CAWTLSTGFTEAFF.